This T cell receptor beta chain is drawn from a study of CD8 T cells in Susac syndrome. cDNA came from about 0.51 to 1 ug RNA primed by random hexamers. MiXCR, run by TCRdb on the immunoSEQ multiplex PCR reads, gives a single entry per CDR3 protein. This sample has around 280,000 distinct CDR3 sequences; 92% occur once, and the top ten carry 0.065%. This TCR was sampled from a human donor with multiple sclerosis. Sequencing input: CD4+ T cells from PBMCs.

The CDR3 coding sequence is TGTGCCAGTAGTATTTTACAGGGGTATGGCTACACCTTC. As protein: CASSILQGYGYTF. The genes are TRBV19 and TRBJ1-2, with 7 bases fitting TRBD1. The V and J ends lost 3 bases and 5 bases, in that order; junction bases with no gene match: 3. The CDR3 runs 13 residues. CDR1 and CDR2 (germline): LNHDA, SQIVND (reference sequence).